This T cell receptor (beta chain) was profiled in a study of early T cells in non-severe SARS-CoV-2 infection. Study-level information: Unsorted whole-blood RNA was sequenced in bulk, leaving chains unpaired.

Whole-study findings and limits: Clonotype matching in VDJdb favored anti-spike CD8 responses and did not capture private and CD4 specificities.

Losses at the gene ends were 4 bases for V and 3 bases for J; bases not matched to a gene: 8. This CDR3 is 15 amino acids long. CDR1 and CDR2 from the germline V gene are SGHRS and YFSETQ. The sample holds a few counts of this clonotype. The antigen is not known. Unique molecular identifiers were added to individual cDNA molecules. TCRdb called the 5' RACE reads again in MiXCR, with one record for every CDR3 protein. The sample holds roughly 110,000 distinct CDR3 sequences, more than 9.5% seen once. This TCR derives from an adult who was a healthcare worker with PCR-confirmed SARS-CoV-2 infection or an uninfected control (not recorded which). V and J are TRBV5-1 and TRBJ2-5; 8 nucleotides line up with TRBD2. Sequencing input: whole blood. The CDR3 is CASSGREGLKETQYF. The CDR3 coding sequence is TGCGCCAGCAGCGGCCGGGAGGGCTTAAAAGAGACCCAGTACTTC.